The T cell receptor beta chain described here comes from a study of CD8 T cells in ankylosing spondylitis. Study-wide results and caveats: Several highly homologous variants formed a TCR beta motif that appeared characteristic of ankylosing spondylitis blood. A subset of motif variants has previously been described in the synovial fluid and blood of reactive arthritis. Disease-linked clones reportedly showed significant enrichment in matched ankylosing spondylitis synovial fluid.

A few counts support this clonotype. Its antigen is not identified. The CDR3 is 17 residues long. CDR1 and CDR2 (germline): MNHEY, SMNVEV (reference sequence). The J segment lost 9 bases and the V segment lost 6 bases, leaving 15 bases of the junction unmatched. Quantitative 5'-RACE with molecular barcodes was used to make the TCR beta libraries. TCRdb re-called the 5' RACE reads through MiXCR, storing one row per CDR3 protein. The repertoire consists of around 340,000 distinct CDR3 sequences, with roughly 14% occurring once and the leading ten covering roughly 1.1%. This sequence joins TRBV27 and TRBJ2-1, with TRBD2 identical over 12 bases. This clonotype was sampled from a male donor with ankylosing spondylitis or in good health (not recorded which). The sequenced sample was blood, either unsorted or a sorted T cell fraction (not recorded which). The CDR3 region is CASSLTRGSSGRGEQFF. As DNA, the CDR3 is TGTGCCAGCAGCCTAACACGAGGGTCTAGCGGGAGGGGTGAGCAGTTCTTC.